This TCR beta chain was captured in a study of CD8 T cells in Susac syndrome. Random hexamers were used to reverse transcribe the RNA input (roughly 0.5 to 1 ug). TCRdb re-derived calls from the immunoSEQ multiplex PCR reads in MiXCR, one entry per CDR3 protein. The sample shows about 140,000 distinct CDR3 sequences, 85% to 95% of them seen only once. TCR beta sequencing was performed on blood CD8+ and CD4+ T cells. CDR1 is SQVTM, CDR2 ANQGSEA, per germline. The CDR3 has 14 amino acids. V lost 3 bases and J lost 5; bases outside the gene matches: 6. The chain couples TRBV29-1 to TRBJ2-5; 10 nucleotides match TRBD2. Sequencing was carried out using CD4+ T cells from PBMCs. The sequence came from a human donor with multiple sclerosis. This CDR3 is CSVDERGGVETQYF. CDR3 coding DNA: TGCAGCGTTGACGAGCGGGGGGGTGTGGAGACCCAGTACTTC.